This T cell receptor (beta chain) was observed in a study of blood T cell repertoires in COVID-19 (TCRdb year 2020). With respect to the entire study: Collaborator samples came from the United States, Italy and Spain and covered acute and convalescent phases of COVID-19. The prospective study material was composed of cDNA or gDNA derived from T cells, B-cell-depleted T cells, or PBMCs. Subjects who had been exposed to COVID-19, were actively infected with it, or had recovered from it provided the deeply sampled blood TCRbeta repertoires that made up the dataset. The repertoires were released in a freely available public database meant as a resource for research on the immune response to SARS-CoV-2. The samples were drawn from the first 160 participants of the ongoing ImmuneRACE study and from 950 to 1,500 subjects provided by 6 global collaborators. Nearly every sample came with metadata listing a de-identified subject ID, COVID-19 status, age in years and sex. Where available, HLA class I and class II types were obtained from metadata supplied by the sample provider rather than from assay-based typing.

TCRbeta CDR3 regions were amplified from genomic DNA by means of the immunoSEQ Assay, a bias-controlled multiplex PCR. Processing in the source paper ran as follows. The number of nucleated cells in each sample was estimated from the amplification of reference gene primers within the assay. To quantify the absolute abundance of each unique TCRbeta CDR3 rearrangement, sequence reads were collapsed and filtered. For each sample, productive Simpson clonality was calculated as the square root of Simpson's diversity index across productive rearrangements. The source is immuneACCESS, and TCRdb retained only in-frame sequences with V and J called. Part of the clones is not carried over; for the studies checked, unresolved V genes explain less than half of this, and the remainder is unexplained. Clone size and V and J calls were adopted from that table, with D and trimming inferred from the DNA. Here the sample has 300,000 or so clones; 86% occur a single time. The ten largest account for 1.5% to 2% of the sample.

Findings and caveats that apply to the study as a whole: The amount of clinical and demographic metadata varied by source and participant and was provided uncurated.

Points on this clone: No antigen is known for it. It has no much larger one-base neighbor in the sample; base qualities were not kept.

Whole blood was collected in K2EDTA tubes by collaborating institutions according to the institutions' own protocols. For TCRbeta analysis, collaborators shipped samples as frozen whole blood, isolated PBMCs, or DNA extracted from either of those sample types. From the cysteine up to the phenylalanine, the CDR3 has a length of 13 residues. Just CDR3 DNA is preserved here, 39 bases in frame from base 1. V is shortened by 4 bases, J by 5 bases, and the region joining them spans 11 bases. The germline V gene supplies CDR1 MDHEN and CDR2 SYDVKM. Recombination connected TRBV28 to TRBJ1-2, with the D segment identity uncertain. Material: peripheral blood. The TCR comes from a woman between 50 and 59 years old with acute or convalescent COVID-19. At the DNA level, the sequence is TGTGCCAGCAGTTACAGTAAACGGTATGGCTACACCTTC. The encoded protein is CASSYSKRYGYTF.